Listed below are T cell receptor beta chains from one sample, sequenced in a study of blood T cell repertoires in COVID-19. Generated by immunoSEQ multiplex PCR, the TCRdb table keeps only in-frame clones and is missing some. The sample records 150,000 or so clones, around 91% being singletons. The source material was peripheral blood. Receptors were obtained from a man younger than 30 with COVID-19, enrolled during active disease. Both conserved end residues are part of each CDR3. D genes are given only for firm matches. Clone size is not always given. Where it is, it says once, few, many or a class for expanded clones.

d_gene: NA; j_gene: TRBJ2-1; v_gene: TRBV5-4; abundance: NA; CDR3nt: TGTGCCAGCAGCTTGTCAAGCTCCTCCTACAATGAGCAGTTCTTC; CDR3aa: CASSLSSSSYNEQFF
d_gene: TRBD2; j_gene: TRBJ2-1; v_gene: TRBV9; abundance: NA; CDR3nt: TGTGCCAGCAGCGGGGGACTAGCGGGACCCGGGAGCTCCTACAATGAGCAGTTCTTC; CDR3aa: CASSGGLAGPGSSYNEQFF
d_gene: TRBD2; j_gene: TRBJ2-3; v_gene: TRBV29-1; abundance: NA; CDR3nt: TGCAGCGTTGAAGATTTCGGGGGGGGCGCAGATACGCAGTATTTT; CDR3aa: CSVEDFGGGADTQYF
d_gene: TRBD2; j_gene: TRBJ2-3; v_gene: TRBV6-1; abundance: NA; CDR3nt: TGTGCCAGCAGTGAACTAGCGGGAGCAGATACGCAGTATTTT; CDR3aa: CASSELAGADTQYF
d_gene: TRBD2; j_gene: TRBJ2-1; v_gene: TRBV7-8; abundance: few; CDR3nt: TGTGCCAGCAGCCGTTCCGGGACTAGCAATGAGCAGTTCTTC; CDR3aa: CASSRSGTSNEQFF
d_gene: NA; j_gene: TRBJ1-2; v_gene: TRBV7-2; abundance: NA; CDR3nt: TGTGCCAGCAGCTTAGGGGAAAGGGGCGGCTACACCTTC; CDR3aa: CASSLGERGGYTF
d_gene: TRBD1; j_gene: TRBJ2-7; v_gene: TRBV27; abundance: NA; CDR3nt: TGTGCCAGCAGCATTGTTACAGGGGGCTACGAGCAGTACTTC; CDR3aa: CASSIVTGGYEQYF
d_gene: TRBD2; j_gene: TRBJ2-7; v_gene: TRBV7-9; abundance: medium-sized; CDR3nt: TGTGCCAGCAGCTCGTTAGCGGGAGACTCCTACGAGCAGTACTTC; CDR3aa: CASSSLAGDSYEQYF
d_gene: TRBD2; j_gene: TRBJ2-3; v_gene: TRBV19; abundance: NA; CDR3nt: TGTGCCAGTAGGCCCTCAGCGGGAGGTGGCACAGATACGCAGTATTTT; CDR3aa: CASRPSAGGGTDTQYF
d_gene: NA; j_gene: TRBJ2-5; v_gene: TRBV28; abundance: NA; CDR3nt: TGTGCCAGCAAGGAAGTGCCGCGGGACCAAGAGACCCAGTACTTC; CDR3aa: CASKEVPRDQETQYF
d_gene: NA; j_gene: TRBJ2-5; v_gene: TRBV5-1; abundance: NA; CDR3nt: TGCGCCAGCAGCCCCCCCTTTGAGGTGGAGACCCAGTACTTC; CDR3aa: CASSPPFEVETQYF
d_gene: TRBD2; j_gene: TRBJ2-7; v_gene: TRBV7-9; abundance: NA; CDR3nt: TGTGCCAGCAGCGAGCGGGGGGGCGACAACTACGAGCAGTACTTC; CDR3aa: CASSERGGDNYEQYF
d_gene: TRBD2; j_gene: TRBJ2-7; v_gene: TRBV5-1; abundance: NA; CDR3nt: TGCGCCAGCAGCCAACTAGCGGCTTCCTACGAGCAGTACTTC; CDR3aa: CASSQLAASYEQYF
d_gene: TRBD2; j_gene: TRBJ2-5; v_gene: TRBV13; abundance: NA; CDR3nt: TGTGCCAGCAGCTCAGGACTAGCGGGCGCCTGGTACTTC; CDR3aa: CASSSGLAGAWYF
d_gene: TRBD1; j_gene: TRBJ2-3; v_gene: TRBV28; abundance: NA; CDR3nt: TGTGCCAGCAGTCTTGACAGGGCCGCAGATACGCAGTATTTT; CDR3aa: CASSLDRAADTQYF
d_gene: TRBD1; j_gene: TRBJ2-7; v_gene: TRBV7-2; abundance: NA; CDR3nt: TGTGCCAGCAGCTTGTCGTTACAGGGGGCGGGTGAGCAGTACTTC; CDR3aa: CASSLSLQGAGEQYF
d_gene: NA; j_gene: TRBJ2-2; v_gene: TRBV19; abundance: NA; CDR3nt: TGTGCCAGTATTGACGGGACCGGGGAGCTGTTTTTT; CDR3aa: CASIDGTGELFF
d_gene: TRBD2; j_gene: TRBJ2-1; v_gene: TRBV13; abundance: NA; CDR3nt: TGTGCCAGCAGCTTCGGATCTAGCGGGAGGGCCTTAGGTGATGAGCAGTTCTTC; CDR3aa: CASSFGSSGRALGDEQFF
d_gene: NA; j_gene: TRBJ2-5; v_gene: TRBV18; abundance: NA; CDR3nt: TGTGCCAGCTCACCCATTTACCAAGAGACCCAGTACTTC; CDR3aa: CASSPIYQETQYF
d_gene: NA; j_gene: TRBJ2-7; v_gene: TRBV6-5; abundance: NA; CDR3nt: TGTGCCAGCAGGGAGGTCAACTACGAGCAGTACTTC; CDR3aa: CASREVNYEQYF
d_gene: TRBD2; j_gene: TRBJ2-3; v_gene: TRBV11-2; abundance: NA; CDR3nt: TGTGCCAGCAGCCCACACGGACTAGGAGTAGATACGCAGTATTTT; CDR3aa: CASSPHGLGVDTQYF
d_gene: TRBD2; j_gene: TRBJ2-3; v_gene: TRBV5-8; abundance: NA; CDR3nt: TGTGCCAGCAGCTTGGCGCTAGCGGGATATTCAGATACGCAGTATTTT; CDR3aa: CASSLALAGYSDTQYF
d_gene: TRBD2; j_gene: TRBJ2-7; v_gene: TRBV27; abundance: NA; CDR3nt: TGTGCCAGCAGTCGCGGGACTAGCGGGTATTACGAGCAGTACTTC; CDR3aa: CASSRGTSGYYEQYF
d_gene: TRBD2; j_gene: TRBJ2-7; v_gene: TRBV7-6; abundance: NA; CDR3nt: TGTGCCAGCAGCTCCCCCGGACTAGCGGACCCCTACGAGCAGTACTTC; CDR3aa: CASSSPGLADPYEQYF
d_gene: TRBD1; j_gene: TRBJ1-2; v_gene: TRBV11-2; abundance: NA; CDR3nt: TGTGCCAGCAGCTCTTTGACAGGGAACGCTGGCTACACCTTC; CDR3aa: CASSSLTGNAGYTF
d_gene: NA; j_gene: TRBJ2-7; v_gene: TRBV27; abundance: NA; CDR3nt: TGTGCCAGCAGCCCGGGACATAAGGAATACGAGCAGTACTTC; CDR3aa: CASSPGHKEYEQYF
d_gene: TRBD2; j_gene: TRBJ2-1; v_gene: TRBV6-2/TRBV6-3; abundance: NA; CDR3nt: TGTGCCAGCAGTCAGGGACTAGCGGATTACAATGAGCAGTTCTTC; CDR3aa: CASSQGLADYNEQFF
d_gene: TRBD1; j_gene: TRBJ1-2; v_gene: TRBV28; abundance: NA; CDR3nt: TGTGCCAGCGGAAGGGCGGGACAGGGAATAACTGGGTATGGCTACACCTTC; CDR3aa: CASGRAGQGITGYGYTF
d_gene: TRBD1; j_gene: TRBJ2-2; v_gene: TRBV15; abundance: NA; CDR3nt: TGTGCCACCAGCAGCATTGGGACAGGGCGGACCGGGGAGCTGTTTTTT; CDR3aa: CATSSIGTGRTGELFF
d_gene: NA; j_gene: TRBJ1-2; v_gene: TRBV6-2/TRBV6-3; abundance: NA; CDR3nt: TGTGCCAGCAGTTATGTGGGGAGATCTAACTATGGCTACACCTTC; CDR3aa: CASSYVGRSNYGYTF
d_gene: NA; j_gene: TRBJ1-3; v_gene: TRBV7-2; abundance: NA; CDR3nt: TGTGCCAGCACCGTCTCCCCTGGAAACACCATATATTTT; CDR3aa: CASTVSPGNTIYF
d_gene: TRBD1; j_gene: TRBJ2-7; v_gene: TRBV19; abundance: NA; CDR3nt: TGTGCCAGTAGTCCGGGACAGGGTTTTAGGTACGAGCAGTACTTC; CDR3aa: CASSPGQGFRYEQYF
d_gene: NA; j_gene: TRBJ2-1; v_gene: TRBV6-5; abundance: NA; CDR3nt: TGTGCCAGCAGTTACGGGGAGAATGAGCAGTTCTTC; CDR3aa: CASSYGENEQFF
d_gene: TRBD1; j_gene: TRBJ2-7; v_gene: TRBV7-6; abundance: once; CDR3nt: TGTGCCAGCAGCCCAGGGACAGGGCCCCGCTACGAGCAGTACTTC; CDR3aa: CASSPGTGPRYEQYF
d_gene: NA; j_gene: TRBJ2-7; v_gene: TRBV7-2; abundance: once; CDR3nt: TGTGCCAGCAGCTTCCTCCACACCTACGAGCAGTACTTC; CDR3aa: CASSFLHTYEQYF
d_gene: TRBD2; j_gene: TRBJ2-4; v_gene: TRBV7-7; abundance: NA; CDR3nt: TGTGAATACGCGGCTAGCGGCCTAGCCAAAAACATTCAGTACTTC; CDR3aa: CEYAASGLAKNIQYF
d_gene: TRBD1; j_gene: TRBJ2-1; v_gene: TRBV13; abundance: NA; CDR3nt: TGTGCCAGCAGCTCATCATGGACAGGGGAGAATGAGCAGTTCTTC; CDR3aa: CASSSSWTGENEQFF
d_gene: NA; j_gene: TRBJ2-7; v_gene: TRBV19; abundance: NA; CDR3nt: TGTGCCAGTAGTACCACAGGGATCACCTACGAGCAGTACTTC; CDR3aa: CASSTTGITYEQYF
d_gene: NA; j_gene: TRBJ2-5; v_gene: TRBV4-2; abundance: NA; CDR3nt: TGTGCCAGCAGCCAAGCCCGACTAGAGACCCAGTACTTC; CDR3aa: CASSQARLETQYF
d_gene: NA; j_gene: TRBJ1-3; v_gene: TRBV5-6; abundance: NA; CDR3nt: TGTGCCAGCAGCTTTGCCAGGGTCGGTGGAAACACCATATATTTT; CDR3aa: CASSFARVGGNTIYF
d_gene: TRBD1; j_gene: TRBJ2-1; v_gene: TRBV7-9; abundance: NA; CDR3nt: TGTGCCAGCAGCTTAGCCGGGACAGCTTCTTACAATGAGCAGTTCTTC; CDR3aa: CASSLAGTASYNEQFF
d_gene: TRBD1; j_gene: TRBJ2-7; v_gene: TRBV5-4; abundance: NA; CDR3nt: TGTGCCAGCAGCTTGGTGGGGACAGGCTCCTACGAGCAGTACTTC; CDR3aa: CASSLVGTGSYEQYF
d_gene: TRBD2; j_gene: TRBJ2-3; v_gene: TRBV11-2; abundance: NA; CDR3nt: TGTGCCAGCAGCCTACGGGGACTAGCGGGAGATACGCAGTATTTT; CDR3aa: CASSLRGLAGDTQYF
d_gene: TRBD1; j_gene: TRBJ1-5; v_gene: TRBV19; abundance: NA; CDR3nt: TGTGCCAGTAGTCTACCGGGACAGCGACTTAGCAATCAGCCCCAGCATTTT; CDR3aa: CASSLPGQRLSNQPQHF
d_gene: NA; j_gene: TRBJ1-1; v_gene: TRBV28; abundance: NA; CDR3nt: TGTGCCAGCACCACCCGCCGCACAGGGAGGGGGACCATGAACACTGAAGCTTTCTTT; CDR3aa: CASTTRRTGRGTMNTEAFF
d_gene: NA; j_gene: TRBJ2-1; v_gene: TRBV19; abundance: once; CDR3nt: TGTGCCAGTAACACAAGAGGGGGACCGGACAATGAGCAGTTCTTC; CDR3aa: CASNTRGGPDNEQFF
d_gene: TRBD2; j_gene: TRBJ2-3; v_gene: TRBV10-2; abundance: NA; CDR3nt: TGCGCCAGCAGGCCTAGCGGGACGTCAGATACGCAGTATTTT; CDR3aa: CASRPSGTSDTQYF
d_gene: TRBD2; j_gene: TRBJ2-7; v_gene: TRBV24-1; abundance: NA; CDR3nt: TGTGCCACCAGTGATCCGACTAGCGGGGACGACTACGAGCAGTACTTC; CDR3aa: CATSDPTSGDDYEQYF
d_gene: TRBD2; j_gene: TRBJ2-1; v_gene: TRBV7-2; abundance: NA; CDR3nt: TGTGCCAGCAGCACGACAGGCGGGAGGTACAATGAGCAGTTCTTC; CDR3aa: CASSTTGGRYNEQFF
d_gene: TRBD1; j_gene: TRBJ1-4; v_gene: TRBV5-4; abundance: NA; CDR3nt: TGTGCCAGCAGCCTGTACGACAGGGGTCCTGAAAAACTGTTTTTT; CDR3aa: CASSLYDRGPEKLFF
d_gene: NA; j_gene: TRBJ2-5; v_gene: TRBV6-5; abundance: NA; CDR3nt: TGTGCCAGCAGTTACTCGAGGATAGAGACCCAGTACTTC; CDR3aa: CASSYSRIETQYF
d_gene: NA; j_gene: TRBJ2-7; v_gene: TRBV30; abundance: NA; CDR3nt: TGTGCCTGGAGTGTCGGCACCCCAAGCGCCTACGAGCAGTACTTC; CDR3aa: CAWSVGTPSAYEQYF
d_gene: TRBD1; j_gene: TRBJ1-6; v_gene: TRBV3-1/TRBV3-2; abundance: NA; CDR3nt: TGTGCCAGCAGCCAACTTCTGGGACAGCATAATTCACCCCTCCACTTT; CDR3aa: CASSQLLGQHNSPLHF
d_gene: NA; j_gene: TRBJ2-5; v_gene: TRBV12-3/TRBV12-4; abundance: NA; CDR3nt: TGTGCCAGCAGTCAACAAGAGACCCAGTACTTC; CDR3aa: CASSQQETQYF
d_gene: NA; j_gene: TRBJ2-5; v_gene: TRBV10-3; abundance: NA; CDR3nt: TGTGCCACCAACCCCTGGGGAGACCAAGAGACCCAGTACTTC; CDR3aa: CATNPWGDQETQYF
d_gene: NA; j_gene: TRBJ2-1; v_gene: TRBV10-3; abundance: once; CDR3nt: TGTGCCATCAGTGAGGATTATAGCTCCTACAATGAGCAGTTCTTC; CDR3aa: CAISEDYSSYNEQFF
d_gene: NA; j_gene: TRBJ1-2; v_gene: TRBV9; abundance: NA; CDR3nt: TGTGCCAGCTATGGCCGTCGCCCCGCCAACTATGGCTACACCTTC; CDR3aa: CASYGRRPANYGYTF
d_gene: NA; j_gene: TRBJ2-7; v_gene: TRBV6-5; abundance: NA; CDR3nt: TGTGCCACCCTATCCTTCTACGAGCAGTACTTC; CDR3aa: CATLSFYEQYF